What follows are 5 T cell receptor beta chains derived from one specimen sequenced in a study of T cells after somatic rescue of genetic block. Here immunoSEQ multiplex PCR was the method, and the copy in TCRdb shows in-frame clones only, minus some. Of over 95,000 clones listed, just over 90% are singletons. The sequenced sample was peripheral blood mononuclear cells (PBMCs). These receptors originate from a woman under 30.

This clone was counted between two and nine times. The chain is built from TRBV4-2 and TRBJ2-1, with 12 bases identical to TRBD2. This CDR3 has 15 amino acids. Germline loops: CDR1 LGHNA, CDR2 YNFKEQ. Germline trimming cut 7 bases from V and 8 bases from J; bases unmatched to any gene: 9. The CDR3 here is CASTPSGGASDEQFF. In DNA form, the CDR3 reads TGTGCCAGCACCCCTAGCGGGGGGGCGTCCGATGAGCAGTTCTTC.

J is TRBJ2-1 and V is TRBV7-3, with D possibly called TRBD1 or TRBD2 (5 bases each). The CDR3 is 11 amino acids. Trimming cost V 3 bases and J 10 bases, with 7 bases left between them. CDR1 and CDR2 from the germline V gene are SGHTA and FQGTGA. The CDR3 coding sequence is TGTGCCAGCAGCTTCGGGGCCGAGCAGTTCTTC. It codes for CASSFGAEQFF.

The V call is TRBV7-9, the J call TRBJ1-1, with 8 bases matching TRBD1. V lost 9 bases to trimming and J lost 1 base; unmatched junction nucleotides: 4. Germline V gene sequence: CDR1 SEHNR, CDR2 FQNEAQ (reference sequence). This CDR3 comprises 13 residues. CDR3 amino acids: CASTGTGNTEAFF. DNA for the CDR3: TGTGCCAGTACCGGGACAGGGAACACTGAAGCTTTCTTT. Full variable domain (outside the CDR3, taken from reference TRBV7-9 and TRBJ1-1): DTGVSQNPRHKITKRGQNVTFRCDPISEHNRLYWYRQTLGQGPEFLTYFQNEAQLEKSRLLSDRFSAERPKGSFSTLEIQRTEQGDSAMYLCASTGTGNTEAFFGQGTRLTVV.

The rearrangement uses TRBV2 and TRBJ2-2; D remains ambiguous. V was trimmed by 6 bases and J by 6 bases, leaving 8 bases between them. CDR1 and CDR2 (germline): SNHLY, FYNNEI. CDR3 length: 12 amino acids. This chain's CDR3 is CASSLRSGELFF. DNA for the CDR3: TGTGCCAGCAGCCTGCGGTCCGGGGAGCTGTTTTTT.

The chain employs TRBV7-2 and TRBJ1-1; TRBD1 is a possible D gene (5 bases). CDR1 SGHTA and CDR2 FQGNSA come from the germline V gene. The CDR3 covers 13 residues. Trimming cost V 1 base and J 7 bases, with 10 bases left between them. The CDR3 reads CASSLVQGGEAFF. Here the CDR3 DNA reads TGTGCCAGCAGCTTAGTCCAGGGCGGTGAAGCTTTCTTT.